This TCR beta chain is from a study of OX40 agonist ivuxolimab in advanced cancers. Some background on the complete study: Ivuxolimab, which targeted the costimulatory receptor OX40 (CD134), was an agonistic, fully human IgG2 monoclonal antibody. Intravenous ivuxolimab was administered to patients every 2 weeks at six dose levels: 0.01, 0.1, 0.3, 1.5, 3 and 10 mg/kg. Of the approximately 54 dose-escalation patients, hepatocellular carcinoma was present in about 20, melanoma in roughly 15, renal cell carcinoma in 9 and head and neck cancer in 9. In the dose-escalation cohort, 75% to 90% of patients were male, and the mean age was 60 years with a range of roughly 20 to 85. Patients were allowed to have had prior anti-PD-1, anti-PD-L1 or anti-CTLA-4 therapy, and approximately 41% of the dose-escalation patients had previously received checkpoint inhibitors. Partial responses occurred in three dose-escalation patients: two with cutaneous melanoma and one with hepatocellular carcinoma. Peripheral TCRbeta sequencing was intended to test whether TCR sequence diversity was altered and clonal T-cell expansion was caused by ivuxolimab. The paper covers the monotherapy dose-escalation part of the phase I ivuxolimab trial, which included N of about 50 patients.

From its cysteine to its phenylalanine, the CDR3 spans 14 amino acids. Left in the record is the CDR3 DNA by itself, 42 bases read in frame from the first base. For this chain, trimming is 4 bases at the V end and 4 bases at the J end, and the number of junction bases without a gene match is 2. CDR1 SGHTA and CDR2 FQGTGA are derived from the germline V gene. About this clone: The antigen it binds to is not known. One base away there is no much larger clone; base qualities are not given.

For sequencing of the TCRbeta CDR3 region, genomic DNA was extracted from the sorted cells. The immunoSEQ Assay was used to sequence the TCRbeta CDR3 regions. The table was pulled from immuneACCESS by TCRdb, which kept in-frame rearrangements only. Such tables lose some clones; where checked, under half of the loss comes from unresolved V genes, and the rest has no known cause. For this sample the table gives 55,000 to 75,000 clones, of which around 87% were detected only once. The ten biggest clones cover about 1.3% of the sample. The trial excluded patients who had a history of autoimmune disease or who were on systemic immunosuppression. In every dose cohort, peripheral blood was drawn for TCR sequencing at baseline, cycle 4 day 1, and cycle 7 day 1. Samples were obtained from an open-label, multicenter, first-in-human phase I dose-escalation trial of ivuxolimab. Adults with locally advanced or metastatic melanoma, renal cell carcinoma, hepatocellular carcinoma or head and neck squamous cell carcinoma were enrolled in the trial. Before TCR sequencing, CD4+ T cells and CD8+ T cells from peripheral blood were sorted into separate populations.

Overall study outcomes, separate from this receptor: Partial responders in the 0.1-3.0 mg/kg groups had among the lowest normalized peripheral clonal expansion, especially among CD8+ T cells. Low levels of normalized T-cell clonal expansion were also seen in some nonresponding patients. Which antigens the clonally expanded peripheral T cells were specific for was not determined. At doses of 0.1 to 3.0 mg/kg, clonal expansion of both CD4+ and CD8+ blood T cells was observed from baseline to week 6. After ivuxolimab, expanded clones were on average more numerous among CD8+ T cells than among CD4+ T cells.

The sequencing here drew on CD4+ or CD8+ T cells sorted from blood, taken in a trial of the OX40 agonist ivuxolimab. The rearrangement joined TRBV7-3 to TRBJ2-3, with 10 junctional bases fitting TRBD1. The receptor was derived from an adult with an advanced solid tumor such as melanoma, head and neck, liver or kidney cancer. The nucleotide sequence is given as TGTGCCAGCAGCTCAGGACAGGGGGCAGATACGCAGTATTTT. The translation is CASSSGQGADTQYF.